This T cell receptor (beta chain) was obtained from a study of T cells in Graves' hyperthyroidism and ophthalmopathy. CDR3 size: 13 residues. Germline V CDR1 and CDR2: SGHAT, FQNNGV. V was cut by 8 bases and J by 3 bases, with 10 bases left in between. The source material, RNA transcripts, was used to amplify TCR beta CDR3 regions. In the first-round RT-PCR of the TCR CDR3, the HTBI primer set was used. TCRdb re-called the multiplex PCR reads with MiXCR, one entry per CDR3 protein. The table lists 300,000 to 350,000 distinct CDR3 sequences, around 16% of them singletons. This clonotype was counted ten times or more.

The sample comprised blood. The gene calls are TRBV11-2 and TRBJ1-4; D is unresolved. The source is a man aged 25-40 years with Graves' hyperthyroidism. The CDR3 nucleotides read TGTGCCAGCGCTCGCCCTGCTAATGAAAAACTGTTTTTT. It translates to CASARPANEKLFF.